This T cell receptor beta chain was recorded in a study of molecular identifiers for immune sequencing clone quantification. Bulk TCR libraries were made with methods that had been previously described and with listed TCR primers. In TCRdb, the PCR reads were re-called with MiXCR into one record per CDR3 protein. This repertoire shows about half a million distinct CDR3 sequences, about 22% found once; its top ten account for 0.65% to 0.95%. At least ten counts were recorded for this clonotype. Trimming took 2 bases from V and 4 from J, leaving 13 bases between them. The CDR3 sequence is 15 residues long.

The sequence was obtained from a human donor in good health. Some libraries in this study had Jurkat cell RNA spiked in. Sample: naive CD8+ T cells from blood, with Jurkat cell RNA spiked in. Subset in this sample: FACS-sorted CD8+CD4-CCR7+CD45RA+ naive T cells. The rearrangement joins TRBV12-3 or TRBV12-4 to TRBJ2-3; D remains ambiguous. This chain's CDR3 is CASSLSSPRPDTQYF. Here the CDR3 DNA reads TGTGCCAGCAGTTTATCCAGCCCCAGGCCAGATACGCAGTATTTT.